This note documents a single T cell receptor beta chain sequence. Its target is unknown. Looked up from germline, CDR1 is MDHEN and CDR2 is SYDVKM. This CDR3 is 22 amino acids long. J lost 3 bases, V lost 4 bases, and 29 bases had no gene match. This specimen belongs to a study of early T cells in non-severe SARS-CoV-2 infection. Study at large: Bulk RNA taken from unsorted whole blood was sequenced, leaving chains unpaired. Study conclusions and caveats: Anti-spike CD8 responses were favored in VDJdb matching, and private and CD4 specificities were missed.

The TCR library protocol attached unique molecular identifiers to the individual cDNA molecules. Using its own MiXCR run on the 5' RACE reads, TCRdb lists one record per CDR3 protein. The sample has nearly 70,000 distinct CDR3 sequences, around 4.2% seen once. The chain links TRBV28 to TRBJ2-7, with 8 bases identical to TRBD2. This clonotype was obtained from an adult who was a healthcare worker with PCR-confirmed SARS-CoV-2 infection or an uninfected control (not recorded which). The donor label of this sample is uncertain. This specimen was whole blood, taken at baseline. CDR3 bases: TGTGCCAGCAGTTGGCGACACGGGACTAGAAACTACGAGCAGTACTTAAGCTACGAGCAGTACTTC. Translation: CASSWRHGTRNYEQYLSYEQYF.